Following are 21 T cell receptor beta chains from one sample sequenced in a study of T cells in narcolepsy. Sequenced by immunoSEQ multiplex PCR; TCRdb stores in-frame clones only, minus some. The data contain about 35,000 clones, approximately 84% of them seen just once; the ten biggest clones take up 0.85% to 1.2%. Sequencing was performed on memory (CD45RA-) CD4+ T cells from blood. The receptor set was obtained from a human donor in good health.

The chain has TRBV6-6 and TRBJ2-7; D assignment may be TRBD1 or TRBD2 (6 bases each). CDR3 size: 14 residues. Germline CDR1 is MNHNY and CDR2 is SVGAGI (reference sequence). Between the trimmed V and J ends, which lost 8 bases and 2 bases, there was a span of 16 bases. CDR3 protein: CASSLRGGTYEQYF. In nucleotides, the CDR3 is TGTGCCAGCTCACTTAGAGGGGGGACCTACGAGCAGTACTTC.

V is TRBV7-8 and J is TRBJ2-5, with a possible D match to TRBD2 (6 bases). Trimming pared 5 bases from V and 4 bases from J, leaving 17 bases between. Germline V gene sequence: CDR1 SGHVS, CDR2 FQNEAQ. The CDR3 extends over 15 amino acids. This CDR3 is CASSTQGGVLETQYF. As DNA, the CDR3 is TGTGCCAGCAGCACACAAGGCGGGGTTTTAGAGACCCAGTACTTC. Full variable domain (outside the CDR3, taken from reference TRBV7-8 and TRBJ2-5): GAGVSQSPRYKVAKRGQDVALRCDPISGHVSLFWYQQALGQGPEFLTYFQNEAQLDKSGLPSDRFFAERPEGSVSTLKIQRTQQEDSAVYLCASSTQGGVLETQYFGPGTRLLVL.

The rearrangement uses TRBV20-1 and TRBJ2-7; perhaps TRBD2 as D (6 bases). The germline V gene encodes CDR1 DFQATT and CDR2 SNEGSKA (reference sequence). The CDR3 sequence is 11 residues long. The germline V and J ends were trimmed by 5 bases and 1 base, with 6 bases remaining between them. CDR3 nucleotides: TGCAGTGCTGGGGGGTCCTACGAGCAGTACTTC. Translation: CSAGGSYEQYF.

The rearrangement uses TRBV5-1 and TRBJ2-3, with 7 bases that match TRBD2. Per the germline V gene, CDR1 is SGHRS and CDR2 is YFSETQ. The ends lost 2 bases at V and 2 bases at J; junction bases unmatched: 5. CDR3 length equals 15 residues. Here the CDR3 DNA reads TGCGCCAGCAGCTTTACAGCGGGATCCACAGATACGCAGTATTTT. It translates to CASSFTAGSTDTQYF.

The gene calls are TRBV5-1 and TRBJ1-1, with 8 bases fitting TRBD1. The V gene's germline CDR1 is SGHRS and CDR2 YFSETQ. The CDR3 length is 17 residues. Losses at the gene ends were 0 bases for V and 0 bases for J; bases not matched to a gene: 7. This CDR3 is CASSLGRQGLLNTEAFF. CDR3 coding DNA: TGCGCCAGCAGCTTGGGGAGACAGGGGTTGTTGAACACTGAAGCTTTCTTT. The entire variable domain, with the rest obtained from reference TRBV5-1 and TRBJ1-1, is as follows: KAGVTQTPRYLIKTRGQQVTLSCSPISGHRSVSWYQQTPGQGLQFLFEYFSETQRNKGNFPGRFSGRQFSNSRSEMNVSTLELGDSALYLCASSLGRQGLLNTEAFFGQGTRLTVV.

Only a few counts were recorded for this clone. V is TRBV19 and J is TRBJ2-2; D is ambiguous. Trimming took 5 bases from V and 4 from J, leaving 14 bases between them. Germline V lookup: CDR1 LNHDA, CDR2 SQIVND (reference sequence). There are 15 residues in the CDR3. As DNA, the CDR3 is TGTGCCAGTAGTTTATCTAGAGTAGTCACCGGGGAGCTGTTTTTT. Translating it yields CASSLSRVVTGELFF. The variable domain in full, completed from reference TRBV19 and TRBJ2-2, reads DGGITQSPKYLFRKEGQNVTLSCEQNLNHDAMYWYRQDPGQGLRLIYYSQIVNDFQKGDIAEGYSVSREKKESFPLTVTSAQKNPTAFYLCASSLSRVVTGELFFGEGSRLTVL.

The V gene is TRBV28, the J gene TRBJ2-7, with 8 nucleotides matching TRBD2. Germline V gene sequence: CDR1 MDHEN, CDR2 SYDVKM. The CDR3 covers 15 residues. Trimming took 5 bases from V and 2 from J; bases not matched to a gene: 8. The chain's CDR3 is CASSLGISGTYEQYF. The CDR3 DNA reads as TGTGCCAGCAGTCTGGGTATTAGCGGGACCTACGAGCAGTACTTC.

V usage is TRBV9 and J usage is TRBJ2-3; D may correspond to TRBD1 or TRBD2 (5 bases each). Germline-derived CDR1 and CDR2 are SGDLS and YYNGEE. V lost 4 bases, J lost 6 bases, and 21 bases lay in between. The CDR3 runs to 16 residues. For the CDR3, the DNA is TGTGCCAGCAGCACAAGTGGGACCGCCCTGCGGGATACGCAGTATTTT. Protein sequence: CASSTSGTALRDTQYF.

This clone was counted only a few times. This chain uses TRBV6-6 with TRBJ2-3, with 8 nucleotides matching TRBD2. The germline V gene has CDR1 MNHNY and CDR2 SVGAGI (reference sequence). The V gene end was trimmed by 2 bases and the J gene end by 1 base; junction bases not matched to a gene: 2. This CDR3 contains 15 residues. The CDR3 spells CASSYRGGGTDTQYF. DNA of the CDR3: TGTGCCAGCAGTTACCGGGGGGGCGGCACAGATACGCAGTATTTT.

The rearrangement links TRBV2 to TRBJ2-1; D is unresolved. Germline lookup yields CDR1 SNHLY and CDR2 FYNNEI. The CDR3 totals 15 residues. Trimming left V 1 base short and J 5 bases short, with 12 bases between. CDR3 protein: CASSEEGKGNNEQFF. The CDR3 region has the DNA TGTGCCAGCAGTGAAGAAGGCAAGGGCAACAATGAGCAGTTCTTC.

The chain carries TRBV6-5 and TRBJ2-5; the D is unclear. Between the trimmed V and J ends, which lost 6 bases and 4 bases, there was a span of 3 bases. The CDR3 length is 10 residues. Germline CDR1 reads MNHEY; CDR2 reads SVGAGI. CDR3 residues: CASRGETQYF. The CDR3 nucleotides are TGTGCCAGCAGAGGAGAGACCCAGTACTTC.

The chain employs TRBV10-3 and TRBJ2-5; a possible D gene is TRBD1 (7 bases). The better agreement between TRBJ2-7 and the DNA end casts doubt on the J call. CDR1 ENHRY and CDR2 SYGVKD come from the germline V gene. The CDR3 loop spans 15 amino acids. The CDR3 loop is CATGGWGALSYEQYF. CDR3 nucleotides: TGTGCCACAGGGGGTTGGGGGGCCCTGTCCTACGAGCAGTACTTC.

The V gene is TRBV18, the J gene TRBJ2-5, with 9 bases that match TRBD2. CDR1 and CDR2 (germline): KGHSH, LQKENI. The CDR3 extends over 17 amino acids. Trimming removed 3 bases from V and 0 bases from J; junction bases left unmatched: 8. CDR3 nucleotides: TGTGCCAGCTCACCCCTCGCGGGGGGGGGTAACCAAGAGACCCAGTACTTC. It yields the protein CASSPLAGGGNQETQYF.

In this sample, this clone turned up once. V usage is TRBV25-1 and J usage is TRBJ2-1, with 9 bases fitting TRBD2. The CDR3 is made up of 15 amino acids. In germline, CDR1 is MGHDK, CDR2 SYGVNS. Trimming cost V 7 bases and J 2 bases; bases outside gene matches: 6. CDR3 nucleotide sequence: TGTGCCAGCACCCGCGGCGGGGGGGCCTACAATGAGCAGTTCTTC. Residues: CASTRGGGAYNEQFF.

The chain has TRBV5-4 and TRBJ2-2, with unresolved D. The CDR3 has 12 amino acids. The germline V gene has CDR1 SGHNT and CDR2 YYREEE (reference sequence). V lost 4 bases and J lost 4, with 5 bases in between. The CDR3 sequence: CASSPITGELFF. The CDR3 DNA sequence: TGTGCCAGCAGCCCCATCACCGGGGAGCTGTTTTTT.

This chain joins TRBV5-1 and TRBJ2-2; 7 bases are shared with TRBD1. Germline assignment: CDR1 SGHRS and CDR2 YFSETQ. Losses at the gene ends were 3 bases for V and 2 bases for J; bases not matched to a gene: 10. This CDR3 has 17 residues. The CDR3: CASSWGSGTVNTGELFF. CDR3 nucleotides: TGCGCCAGCAGCTGGGGTTCTGGGACAGTCAACACCGGGGAGCTGTTTTTT. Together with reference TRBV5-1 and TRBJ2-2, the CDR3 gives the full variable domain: KAGVTQTPRYLIKTRGQQVTLSCSPISGHRSVSWYQQTPGQGLQFLFEYFSETQRNKGNFPGRFSGRQFSNSRSEMNVSTLELGDSALYLCASSWGSGTVNTGELFFGEGSRLTVL.

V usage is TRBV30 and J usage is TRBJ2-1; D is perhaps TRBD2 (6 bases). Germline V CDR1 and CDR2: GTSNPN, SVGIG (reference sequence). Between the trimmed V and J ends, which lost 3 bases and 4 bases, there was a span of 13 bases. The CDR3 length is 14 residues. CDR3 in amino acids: CAWRKWGVYNEQFF. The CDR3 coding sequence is TGTGCCTGGAGGAAATGGGGGGTTTACAATGAGCAGTTCTTC.

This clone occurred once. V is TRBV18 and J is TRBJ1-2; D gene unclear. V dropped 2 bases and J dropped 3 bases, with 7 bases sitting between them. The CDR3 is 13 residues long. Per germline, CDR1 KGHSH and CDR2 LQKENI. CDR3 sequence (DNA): TGTGCCAGCTCACCAAGGGAGGACTATGGCTACACCTTC. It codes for CASSPREDYGYTF.

The DNA for the CDR3 is TGTGCCATCAGTGAGTCGAGGCAGGGGGGTAAGAATGAGCAGTTCTTC. As protein: CAISESRQGGKNEQFF. V and J are TRBV10-3 and TRBJ2-1; TRBD1 is a possible D gene (7 bases). Trimming removed 0 bases at V and 7 bases at J, with 16 bases between. Germline V gene sequence: CDR1 ENHRY, CDR2 SYGVKD. The CDR3 length is 16 residues.

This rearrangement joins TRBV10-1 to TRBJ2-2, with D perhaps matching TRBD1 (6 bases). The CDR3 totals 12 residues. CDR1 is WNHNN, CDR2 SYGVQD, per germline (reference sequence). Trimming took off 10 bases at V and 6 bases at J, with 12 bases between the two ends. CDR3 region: CAINGQPGELFF. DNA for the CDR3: TGCGCCATCAACGGACAGCCCGGGGAGCTGTTTTTT.

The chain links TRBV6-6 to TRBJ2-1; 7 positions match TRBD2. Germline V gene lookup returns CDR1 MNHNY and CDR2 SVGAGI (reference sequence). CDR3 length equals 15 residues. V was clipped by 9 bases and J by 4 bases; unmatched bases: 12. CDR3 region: CASRDWGGGYNEQFF. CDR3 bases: TGTGCCAGTAGGGACTGGGGCGGGGGTTACAATGAGCAGTTCTTC.